Presented here are 23 T cell receptor beta chains from one specimen sequenced in a study of blood T cell repertoires in COVID-19 (dated by TCRdb to about 2020). Library creation used the immunoSEQ multiplex PCR assay. Drawn from immuneACCESS, this table holds only the in-frame rearrangements with V and J called that TCRdb kept. Clones are partly lost; checked studies trace under half to an unresolved V gene and leave the rest unexplained. This sample gives roughly 250,000 clones in total; about 89% of them show up just once. The ten largest account for roughly 10% of the sample. Input material: PBMCs or T cells enriched from blood (not recorded which). These receptors originate from a man aged 40-50 years who had recovered from COVID-19.

The rearrangement links TRBV6-5 to TRBJ2-1, with 10 bases fitting TRBD1. Losses at the gene ends were 2 bases for V and 6 bases for J; bases not matched to a gene: 7. Germline V gene sequence: CDR1 MNHEY, CDR2 SVGAGI. This CDR3 spans 16 amino acids. The CDR3 loop is CASSYGGTGVGNEQFF. The CDR3 nucleotides read TGTGCCAGCAGTTACGGCGGGACAGGGGTGGGCAATGAGCAGTTCTTC.

The J gene is TRBJ2-7, the V gene TRBV7-5; TRBD1, the table's D call, was not compared with the DNA. TRBV7-5 is annotated as a pseudogene. This CDR3 is built from 16 residues. The chain's CDR3 is CARRIVRQGPVYEQYF. In DNA form, the CDR3 reads TGTGCCAGAAGGATAGTCAGACAGGGGCCGGTCTACGAGCAGTACTTC.

This clone is a singleton in its sample. The identical CDR3 is also encoded by other nucleotide sequences in the sample. V gene TRBV5-1 combines with J gene TRBJ1-5, with TRBD1 matching over 8 bases. CDR3 length equals 15 residues. Looked up from germline, CDR1 is SGHRS and CDR2 is YFSETQ. Trimming removed 0 bases from V and 2 bases from J; junction bases left unmatched: 1. The CDR3: CASSLGGQGNQPQHF. The CDR3 region has the DNA TGCGCCAGCAGCTTGGGGGGACAGGGCAATCAGCCCCAGCATTTT.

The chain joins TRBV18 to TRBJ1-6; 7 nucleotides align to TRBD1. CDR1 and CDR2 from the germline V gene are KGHSH and LQKENI. V shed 5 bases, J shed 5 bases, and the junction held 15 bases outside the gene matches. The CDR3 has 18 residues. The CDR3: CASSTLIISGTDNSPLHF. The CDR3 nucleotides read TGTGCCAGCTCAACCCTAATAATATCCGGGACAGATAATTCACCCCTCCACTTT.

The rearrangement joins TRBV15 to TRBJ2-7; 10 bases fit TRBD1. Trimming cost V 0 bases and J 5 bases; bases outside gene matches: 4. The CDR3 length is 15 residues. CDR1 and CDR2 (germline): LNHNV, YYDKDF (reference sequence). CDR3 coding DNA: TGTGCCACCAGCAGAGATGGGACAGGGGCCAACGAGCAGTACTTC. It is translated as CATSRDGTGANEQYF.

This clone is a singleton in its sample. V usage is TRBV3-1 (or the pseudogene TRBV3-2) and J usage is TRBJ2-1; possibly TRBD2 for D (5 bases). This CDR3 has 19 amino acids. From germline, CDR1 is LGHDT and CDR2 YNNKEL (reference sequence). V lost 1 base to trimming and J lost 0 bases, with 19 bases between them. Written as DNA, the CDR3 is TGTGCCAGCAGCCAAGGGCGGTACCGGGGAGAAAGCTCCTACAATGAGCAGTTCTTC. The encoded protein is CASSQGRYRGESSYNEQFF.

The rearrangement joins TRBV27 to TRBJ2-7, with a tentative D call TRBD1 (6 bases). This CDR3 has 15 amino acids. V was pared by 6 bases and J by 0 bases, with 15 bases between. Germline CDR1 and CDR2: MNHEY and SMNVEV (reference sequence). CDR3 sequence (DNA): TGTGCCAGCAGGGATCGACAGGCCAGCTCCTACGAGCAGTACTTC. Encoded protein: CASRDRQASSYEQYF.

For the CDR3, the DNA is TGTGCCAGCAGTCGGGTAGGACAGGGGCTACACTATGGCTACACCTTC. Protein sequence: CASSRVGQGLHYGYTF. The chain carries TRBV28 and TRBJ1-2; 9 bases agree with TRBD1. This CDR3 has 16 amino acids. After removal of 5 bases from V and 3 bases from J, the junction contained 10 bases not matched to a gene. Germline CDR1 is MDHEN and CDR2 is SYDVKM.

This chain uses TRBV21-1 with TRBJ1-6. TRBV21-1 counts as a pseudogene. CDR3 length equals 12 residues. The DNA of the CDR3 is TGTGCCAGCAGCACGGGAGATTCACCCCTCCACTTT. It translates to CASSTGDSPLHF.

CDR3 bases: TGTGCTAGTGACCAGGACAGTCTCAATCAGCCCCAGCATTTT. Translation gives CASDQDSLNQPQHF. The chain has TRBV12-5 and TRBJ1-5; maybe TRBD1 (6 bases). The germline V and J ends were trimmed by 7 bases and 3 bases, with 13 bases remaining between them. In germline, CDR1 is LGHNT, CDR2 FRNRAP. The CDR3 runs to 14 residues.

The gene calls are TRBV18 and TRBJ1-1; possibly TRBD1 for D (5 bases). Germline CDR1 and CDR2: KGHSH and LQKENI. V lost 3 bases and J lost 1, with 15 bases in between. The CDR3 is made up of 16 amino acids. CDR3 in DNA: TGTGCCAGCTCACCTCCAGGGCTAACGGGGAACACTGAAGCTTTCTTT. Protein product: CASSPPGLTGNTEAFF.

This clone was found a few times. The chain recombines TRBV6-5 with TRBJ2-1; TRBD2 might be the D (6 bases). The germline V gene encodes CDR1 MNHEY and CDR2 SVGAGI. CDR3 length: 16 amino acids. Trimming left V 0 bases short and J 6 bases short, with 15 bases between. Written as DNA, the CDR3 is TGTGCCAGCAGTTACTCGGGTCCTGGGGGAGGCAATGAGCAGTTCTTC. This translates into CASSYSGPGGGNEQFF.

The J gene is TRBJ1-2, the V gene TRBV15, with D possibly TRBD1 on 6 matching bases. The CDR3 is 17 amino acids. V was shortened by 0 bases and J by 0 bases, with 14 bases between the two germline ends. Germline lookup yields CDR1 LNHNV and CDR2 YYDKDF (reference sequence). CDR3: CATSRDIGGRANYGYTF. The CDR3 coding sequence is TGTGCCACCAGCAGAGATATCGGGGGGCGGGCTAACTATGGCTACACCTTC.

V and J are TRBV6-4 and TRBJ2-1; possibly TRBD1 for D (7 bases). The CDR3 length is 12 residues. The V gene lost 5 bases and the J gene lost 10 bases, with 12 bases spanning the gap. In germline, CDR1 is MRHNA, CDR2 SNTAGT. The CDR3 sequence: CASSLRGDEQFF. For the CDR3, the DNA is TGTGCCAGCAGTCTCAGGGGGGACGAGCAGTTCTTC.

The chain uses TRBV5-1 and TRBJ1-3, with D possibly matching TRBD1 (5 bases). Trimming took off 3 bases at V and 3 bases at J, with 10 bases between the two ends. Per the germline V gene, CDR1 is SGHRS and CDR2 is YFSETQ. CDR3 length equals 14 residues. The CDR3 coding sequence is TGCGCCAGCAGCTCAGGGCTGTTTGGAAACACCATATATTTT. Translation: CASSSGLFGNTIYF.

The chain couples TRBV10-3 to TRBJ1-5, with TRBD1 matching over 8 bases. This CDR3 is 15 amino acids long. The germline gives CDR1 ENHRY, CDR2 SYGVKD. J gave up 1 base and V 10 bases, and 9 bases lay outside the gene matches. CDR3 nucleotide sequence: TGTGCCACCTCGACAGGGGCTCAAAGCAATCAGCCCCAGCATTTT. Translation gives CATSTGAQSNQPQHF.

This chain joins TRBV4-1 and TRBJ2-7, with TRBD2 matching 7 bases. CDR1 is MGHRA and CDR2 is YSYEKL in the germline V gene. The trim removed 1 base at V and 3 bases at J, leaving 12 bases unmatched. The CDR3 consists of 17 residues. CDR3 loop: CASSQGARSGLNYEQYF. CDR3 DNA: TGCGCCAGCAGCCAAGGGGCGCGTAGCGGGCTAAACTACGAGCAGTACTTC.

The V call is TRBV27, the J call TRBJ1-5; D not certain. The CDR3 length is 17 residues. CDR1 and CDR2 (germline): MNHEY, SMNVEV (reference sequence). The V gene lost 5 bases and the J gene lost 2 bases, with 19 bases spanning the gap. CDR3 in amino acids: CASSLQVIPWRNQPQHF. The CDR3 DNA reads as TGTGCCAGCAGTCTTCAAGTAATCCCCTGGCGCAATCAGCCCCAGCATTTT.

V gene TRBV15 combines with J gene TRBJ2-4; D gene unclear. This CDR3 spans 16 amino acids. Between the trimmed V and J ends, which lost 2 bases and 0 bases, there was a span of 11 bases. CDR1 and CDR2 (germline): LNHNV, YYDKDF (reference sequence). CDR3 loop: CATSRIWSLAKNIQYF. CDR3 nucleotide sequence: TGTGCCACCAGCAGAATATGGAGTTTAGCCAAAAACATTCAGTACTTC.

The genes are TRBV7-6 and TRBJ1-1; 9 bases are a match to TRBD1. Germline CDR1 is SGHVS and CDR2 is FNYEAQ. The CDR3 spans 17 residues. With 1 base clipped from V and 7 bases from J, the junction kept 13 bases outside the gene matches. The CDR3: CASSLGGNLRGQGEAFF. In DNA, the CDR3 is TGTGCCAGCAGCTTAGGAGGGAATCTTAGGGGACAGGGTGAAGCTTTCTTT.

The V and J genes are TRBV7-8 and TRBJ2-1; tentatively, D is TRBD2 (5 bases). V was cut by 5 bases and J by 4 bases, with 12 bases left in between. The CDR3 runs 14 residues. Per the germline V gene, CDR1 is SGHVS and CDR2 is FQNEAQ. The CDR3 DNA follows: TGTGCCAGCAGCATCGGACTCAGGTACAATGAGCAGTTCTTC. Its protein product is CASSIGLRYNEQFF.

The chain is built from TRBV7-3 and TRBJ1-2; possibly TRBD1 for D (6 bases). V was cut by 3 bases and J by 5 bases, with 22 bases left in between. Germline CDR1 SGHTA, CDR2 FQGTGA. This CDR3 contains 17 residues. CDR3 bases: TGTGCCAGCAGCTTGGAAGACCAGCGGGGGCGGGAGTATGGCTACACCTTC. Translation: CASSLEDQRGREYGYTF.

The V call is TRBV27, the J call TRBJ2-7; 10 bases are shared with TRBD1. This CDR3 is 16 amino acids long. V shed 6 bases, J shed 2 bases, and the junction held 10 bases outside the gene matches. The germline CDR1 and CDR2 sequences are MNHEY and SMNVEV (reference sequence). The CDR3 region has the DNA TGTGCCAGCAGACCGGACCCCGGGACAGGGGCCTACGAGCAGTACTTC. Amino acids: CASRPDPGTGAYEQYF.